These 24 T cell receptor beta chains originate from one sample sequenced in a study of PD-L1 blockade in urothelial cancer. Only in-frame clones appear in the TCRdb table, and some are missing; sequencing was by immunoSEQ multiplex PCR. The repertoire has approximately 50,000 clones, about 81% of them found once; the top ten carry about 3.2%. Time point given: pretreatment peripheral blood. The starting material was PBMCs, obtained around atezolizumab (anti-PD-L1) treatment. These receptors all stem from an older man with urothelial cancer.

A few counts support this clone. The rearrangement links TRBV7-9 to TRBJ1-5, with D possibly being TRBD1 (6 bases). Per germline, CDR1 SEHNR and CDR2 FQNEAQ (reference sequence). V was pared by 4 bases and J by 4 bases, with 17 bases between. CDR3 length equals 16 residues. The chain's CDR3 is CASSWEQGTRNQPQHF. The CDR3 DNA follows: TGTGCCAGCAGCTGGGAACAGGGTACTCGGAATCAGCCCCAGCATTTT.

The chain recombines TRBV9 with TRBJ1-2, with TRBD1 matching 8 bases. V lost 3 bases, J lost 7 bases, and 2 bases stayed unmatched. This CDR3 has 12 residues. Germline V lookup: CDR1 SGDLS, CDR2 YYNGEE. This CDR3 is CASSATGGGYTF. Written as DNA, the CDR3 is TGTGCCAGCAGCGCCACAGGGGGTGGCTACACCTTC.

CDR3 region: CASSLPGRGNYGYTF. The CDR3 coding sequence is TGTGCCAGCAGCTTGCCCGGACGGGGGAACTATGGCTACACCTTC. The rearrangement uses TRBV5-4 and TRBJ1-2, with a weak D call TRBD1 (5 bases). CDR1 SGHNT and CDR2 YYREEE come from the germline V gene (reference sequence). V dropped 1 base and J dropped 2 bases, with 12 bases sitting between them. This CDR3 region has 15 residues.

This clone was observed once. J is TRBJ2-7 and V is TRBV6-1; 12 bases align to TRBD1. This CDR3 has 14 amino acids. Germline CDR1 is MNHNS and CDR2 is SASEGT. Germline trimming cut 3 bases from V and 8 bases from J; bases unmatched to any gene: 5. CDR3 nucleotides: TGTGCCAGCAGTGAGGGACAGGGGGCAATAAAGCAGTACTTC. It specifies CASSEGQGAIKQYF.

The genes are TRBV19 and TRBJ1-6; 7 nucleotides match TRBD1. Trimming cost V 6 bases and J 4 bases; bases outside gene matches: 12. This CDR3 has 17 residues. CDR1 is LNHDA, CDR2 SQIVND, per germline (reference sequence). The CDR3 DNA reads as TGTGCCAGTAGCCTGGGACAGCGCAACAAGTATAATTCACCCCTCCACTTT. Translated, it gives CASSLGQRNKYNSPLHF.

The gene calls are TRBV7-2 and TRBJ2-1; D is unresolved. V was cut by 1 base and J by 3 bases, with 4 bases left in between. The CDR3 has 13 residues. CDR1 is SGHTA and CDR2 is FQGNSA in the germline V gene. In DNA, the CDR3 is TGTGCCAGCAGCTTAGGTCGCTACAATGAGCAGTTCTTC. This sequence encodes CASSLGRYNEQFF.

V and J are TRBV5-1 and TRBJ1-1; tentatively, D is TRBD1 (6 bases). Trimming shortened V by 2 bases and J by 2 bases, and 10 bases separated the two germline ends. Germline values: CDR1 SGHRS, CDR2 YFSETQ. The CDR3 has 14 residues. DNA of the CDR3: TGCGCCAGCAGCTTCGGGGGGCGCAACACTGAAGCTTTCTTT. Its protein product is CASSFGGRNTEAFF.

CDR3 sequence: CASSLSGSSRRGNGYTF. In DNA form, the CDR3 reads TGTGCCAGCAGCTTGTCCGGCAGTTCCCGAAGGGGGAATGGCTACACCTTC. The chain combines TRBV5-4 with TRBJ1-2; a possible D gene is TRBD1 (6 bases). V lost 1 base to trimming and J lost 6 bases, with 22 bases between them. CDR1 and CDR2 from the germline V gene are SGHNT and YYREEE (reference sequence). The CDR3 spans 17 residues. The full variable domain, with the rest looked up from reference TRBV5-4 and TRBJ1-2, is ETGVTQSPTHLIKTRGQQVTLRCSSQSGHNTVSWYQQALGQGPQFIFQYYREEENGRGNFPPRFSGLQFPNYSSELNVNALELDDSALYLCASSLSGSSRRGNGYTFGSGTRLTVV.

The chain uses TRBV7-9 and TRBJ2-1, with 12 bases aligning to TRBD2. The CDR3 is made up of 15 amino acids. The ends lost 5 bases at V and 9 bases at J; junction bases unmatched: 8. The germline gives CDR1 SEHNR, CDR2 FQNEAQ (reference sequence). CDR3 sequence reads: CASSMTSGSLSEQFF. The DNA for the CDR3 is TGTGCCAGCAGCATGACTAGCGGGAGTCTGAGTGAGCAGTTCTTC.

V is TRBV5-8 and J is TRBJ1-4; D call uncertain. CDR3 length equals 15 residues. Trimming shortened V by 4 bases and J by 4 bases, and 14 bases separated the two germline ends. Per the germline V gene, CDR1 is SGHTS and CDR2 is YDEGEE. The CDR3 loop is CASSPGLGRNEKLFF. The CDR3, as DNA: TGTGCCAGCAGCCCCGGTCTGGGCCGTAATGAAAAACTGTTTTTT. Complete variable domain (other parts from reference TRBV5-8 and TRBJ1-4): EAGVTQSPTHLIKTRGQQATLRCSPISGHTSVYWYQQALGLGLQFLLWYDEGEERNRGNFPPRFSGRQFPNYSSELNVNALELEDSALYLCASSPGLGRNEKLFFGSGTQLSVL.

Note on this clone: Given a much more abundant clone one base away, this may be a read error. J is TRBJ2-3 and V is TRBV7-3, with 7 bases identical to TRBD2. J was trimmed by 5 bases and V by 3 bases; bases with no gene match: 5. This CDR3 has 14 amino acids. In germline, CDR1 is SGHTA, CDR2 FQGTGA. As DNA, the CDR3 is TGTGCCAGCAGCTTGGGAGGGCTAGTAGATACGCAGTATTTT. Its translation is CASSLGGLVDTQYF.

The sample holds a few counts of this clone. The chain joins TRBV5-6 to TRBJ2-1; D is unclear. This CDR3 is 13 amino acids long. Trimming cost V 3 bases and J 6 bases, with 10 bases left between them. Looked up from germline, CDR1 is SGHDT and CDR2 is YYEEEE. The CDR3 loop is CASSSPGINEQFF. In DNA, the CDR3 is TGTGCCAGCAGCTCCCCCGGTATCAATGAGCAGTTCTTC.

The chain employs TRBV5-1 and TRBJ1-2; TRBD1 is a possible D gene (5 bases). V lost 7 bases and J lost 3, with 13 bases in between. CDR1 and CDR2 (germline): SGHRS, YFSETQ. The CDR3 runs to 13 residues. The CDR3 DNA follows: TGCGCCAGCTCGGGGGGGTACCACTATGGCTACACCTTC. It is translated as CASSGGYHYGYTF.

The CDR3 reads CASSGQIYNEQFF. CDR3 DNA: TGTGCCAGCAGCGGGCAGATTTACAATGAGCAGTTCTTC. V and J are TRBV7-2 and TRBJ2-1; D is unresolved. Deletions cut 5 bases from V and 4 bases from J, with 9 bases between. Germline V gene sequence: CDR1 SGHTA, CDR2 FQGNSA. The CDR3 extends over 13 amino acids. Full variable domain (rest looked up from reference TRBV7-2 and TRBJ2-1): GAGVSQSPSNKVTEKGKDVELRCDPISGHTALYWYRQSLGQGLEFLIYFQGNSAPDKSGLPSDRFSAERTGGSVSTLTIQRTQQEDSAVYLCASSGQIYNEQFFGPGTRLTVL.

The genes are TRBV2 and TRBJ1-1, with D hard to call. The CDR3 runs to 11 residues. CDR1 is SNHLY, CDR2 FYNNEI, per germline. The V and J ends lost 7 bases and 11 bases respectively, with 14 bases between them. The CDR3 bases are TGTGCCAGCACCCCTTGGCTGGAGGCTTTCTTT. Protein sequence: CASTPWLEAFF.

The chain links TRBV30 to TRBJ1-6; the D is unclear. V was cut by 1 base and J by 5 bases, with 6 bases left in between. The CDR3 has 13 amino acids. The germline CDR1 and CDR2 sequences are GTSNPN and SVGIG (reference sequence). CDR3 DNA sequence: TGTGCCTGGAGTGGACAAAATAATTCACCCCTCCACTTT. Translation gives CAWSGQNNSPLHF.

This chain connects TRBV30 to TRBJ1-4; D remains ambiguous. The V end lost 3 bases, the J end lost 6 bases, and 8 bases lay between the germline ends. Germline CDR1 GTSNPN, CDR2 SVGIG (reference sequence). The CDR3 is 12 amino acids. The CDR3 coding sequence is TGTGCCTGGAGCGTTCTTCATGAAAAACTGTTTTTT. Residues: CAWSVLHEKLFF.

The J gene is TRBJ2-5, the V gene TRBV28, with 7 nucleotides matching TRBD2. This CDR3 comprises 14 residues. The junction had 7 bases not matched to a gene; V was cut back by 4 bases and J by 5 bases. From germline, CDR1 is MDHEN and CDR2 SYDVKM. Here the CDR3 reads CASSSGGGMETQYF. CDR3 bases: TGTGCCAGCAGTTCTGGGGGAGGGATGGAGACCCAGTACTTC.

The V and J genes are TRBV5-1 and TRBJ1-5, with 9 bases aligning to TRBD1. The CDR3 totals 14 residues. V lost 3 bases, J lost 6 bases, and 4 bases stayed unmatched. From germline, CDR1 is SGHRS and CDR2 YFSETQ. The CDR3 loop reads CASSSGTGSQPQHF. The CDR3 DNA sequence: TGCGCCAGCAGCTCTGGGACAGGGAGTCAGCCCCAGCATTTT.

The rearrangement joins TRBV5-4 to TRBJ2-1; 9 nucleotides line up with TRBD1. This CDR3 is built from 15 residues. CDR1 and CDR2 from the germline V gene are SGHNT and YYREEE (reference sequence). After removal of 3 bases from V and 4 bases from J, the junction contained 5 bases not matched to a gene. CDR3 protein: CASSSAGTGYNEQFF. The CDR3 nucleotides read TGTGCCAGCAGCTCGGCTGGGACAGGGTACAATGAGCAGTTCTTC. The whole variable domain, filled in from reference TRBV5-4 and TRBJ2-1, reads ETGVTQSPTHLIKTRGQQVTLRCSSQSGHNTVSWYQQALGQGPQFIFQYYREEENGRGNFPPRFSGLQFPNYSSELNVNALELDDSALYLCASSSAGTGYNEQFFGPGTRLTVL.

CDR3 in amino acids: CSVSLISYEQYF. Written as DNA, the CDR3 is TGCAGCGTTTCTCTTATTTCCTACGAGCAGTACTTC. The rearrangement links TRBV29-1 to TRBJ2-7, with D unresolved. Germline-derived CDR1 and CDR2 are SQVTM and ANQGSEA. With 5 bases removed from V and 1 base from J, the gap between germline ends came to 9 bases. The CDR3 spans 12 residues.

This sequence joins TRBV5-8 and TRBJ2-7; 9 nucleotides match TRBD1. Germline loops: CDR1 SGHTS, CDR2 YDEGEE. The CDR3 has 15 residues. J gave up 0 bases and V 4 bases, and 5 bases lay outside the gene matches. In DNA form, the CDR3 reads TGTGCCAGCAGCCAAACGACAGGGGGCTCCTACGAGCAGTACTTC. Translated, it gives CASSQTTGGSYEQYF.

The table lists this clone with a count of one. The chain combines TRBV7-2 with TRBJ1-2; 10 bases map to TRBD1. CDR1 and CDR2 (germline): SGHTA, FQGNSA. This CDR3 has 14 residues. Losses at the gene ends were 4 bases for V and 4 bases for J; bases not matched to a gene: 3. The CDR3 nucleotides are TGTGCCAGCAGCTACGGGACAGGGGTCTATGGCTACACCTTC. Amino acids: CASSYGTGVYGYTF.

The chain uses TRBV6-5 and TRBJ2-7; D possibly corresponds to TRBD2 (6 bases). The CDR3 totals 13 residues. Per germline, CDR1 MNHEY and CDR2 SVGAGI. Trimming removed 6 bases at V and 7 bases at J, with 16 bases between. The CDR3 loop is CASRLSTGGEQYF. CDR3 coding DNA: TGTGCCAGCAGGCTCTCTACTGGAGGGGAGCAGTACTTC.